This TCR beta chain derives from a study of T cell responses to AZD1222 COVID-19 vaccine. Study-level points and caveats: All repertoire sampling was performed exclusively after the peak T cell response. The donors showed a predominance of white British ancestry and of females, with possible underestimation of clonal diversity. The number of AZD1222 recipients seropositive at baseline was only five to seven.

Turning to this clone: Its antigen is currently unknown.

CDR1 and CDR2 (germline): SGHTA, FQGNSA. The ends were cut back, 4 bases at V and 5 bases at J, with 14 bases in the middle. The CDR3 totals 14 residues. Data came from immunoSEQ multiplex PCR; TCRdb stores just in-frame clones and leaves some out. This table has roughly 70,000 clones, 75% to 95% appearing once. The sequencing used peripheral blood, collected 28 days after the second dose of the MenACWY control vaccine. The sequence was obtained from an adult who received the MenACWY meningococcal vaccine as a control. The rearrangement joins TRBV7-2 to TRBJ2-5; perhaps D is TRBD1 or TRBD2 (5 bases each). CDR3 DNA sequence: TGTGCCAGCAGCTGGATGCAGGGCGGGGAGACCCAGTACTTC. Residues: CASSWMQGGETQYF.